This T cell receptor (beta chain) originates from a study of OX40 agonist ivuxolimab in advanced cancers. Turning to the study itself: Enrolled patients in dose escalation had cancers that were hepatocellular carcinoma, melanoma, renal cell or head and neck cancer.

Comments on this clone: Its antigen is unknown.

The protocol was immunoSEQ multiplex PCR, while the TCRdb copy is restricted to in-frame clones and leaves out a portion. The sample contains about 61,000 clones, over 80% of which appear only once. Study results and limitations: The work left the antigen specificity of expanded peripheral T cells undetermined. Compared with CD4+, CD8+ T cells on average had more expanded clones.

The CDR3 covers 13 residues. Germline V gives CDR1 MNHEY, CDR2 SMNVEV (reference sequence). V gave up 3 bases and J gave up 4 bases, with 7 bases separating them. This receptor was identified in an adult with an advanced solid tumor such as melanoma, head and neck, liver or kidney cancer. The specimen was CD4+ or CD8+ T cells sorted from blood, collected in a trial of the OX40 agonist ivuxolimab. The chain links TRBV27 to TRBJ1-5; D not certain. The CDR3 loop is CASSFVENQPQHF. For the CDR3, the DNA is TGTGCCAGCAGTTTTGTAGAAAATCAGCCCCAGCATTTT.